The rows below give T cell receptor beta chains drawn from one sample of a study of blood T cell repertoires in COVID-19. The method was immunoSEQ multiplex PCR; TCRdb's version includes in-frame clones alone and lacks a portion of them. This table holds under 250,000 clones, just under 90% found once. Specimen: PBMCs or T cells enriched from blood (not recorded which). These receptor sequences come from a woman in her 30s with acute COVID-19. The conserved cysteine and the conserved F or W are not part of the CDR3 here.

J gene	V gene	CDR3 protein
TRBJ1-6	TRBV28	ASSLEQISSYNSPLH
TRBJ2-2	TRBV16	ASSHSSTGELF
TRBJ2-5	TRBV5-1	ASSLFSGGQETQY
TRBJ2-3	TRBV5-1	ASSPSVAGGQTDTQY
TRBJ1-5	TRBV5-8	ASSLQVGQPQH
TRBJ1-1	TRBV7-9	AGQGEKNTEAF
TRBJ1-2	TRBV6-1	ASSDPGTNYGYT
TRBJ1-3	TRBV18	ASSPRGSPGNTIY
TRBJ2-3	TRBV18	ASSPQQGAGDTQY
TRBJ2-7	TRBV6-5	ASRTGVDEQY
TRBJ1-2	TRBV6-1	ASSEVRTIGYT
TRBJ1-1	TRBV7-9	ASSLAERDTEAF
TRBJ1-2	TRBV4-1	ASSQDPGQGHSGYT
TRBJ2-3	TRBV4-1	ASSPERGGPSTDTQY
TRBJ1-1	TRBV29-1	SVEDPQGAAEAF
TRBJ1-1	TRBV19	ASSRRQGTEAF
TRBJ1-2	TRBV9	ASSGTAPSYGYT
TRBJ1-1	TRBV5-1	ASSSGQGSHTEAF
TRBJ2-7	TRBV7-9	ASSLGAGNSYEQY
TRBJ1-3	TRBV19	ASSPPLWTSGNTIY
TRBJ1-5	TRBV19	ATSSDEGLNQPQH
TRBJ1-2	TRBV7-9	ASSLGVNYGYT
TRBJ1-4	TRBV28	ASRAQGQVEKLF
TRBJ2-7	TRBV7-6	ASSLATDRSYEQY
TRBJ2-3	TRBV2	ASNVRLAARTDTQY
TRBJ2-3	TRBV10-1	ASSGTGADTQY
TRBJ1-5	TRBV20-1	SASIPIILGGSSNQPQH
TRBJ1-2	TRBV2	ASSLNTGRIPGGYT
TRBJ1-6	TRBV7-9	ASSSGEGPLH
TRBJ2-1	TRBV6-5	ASTTRGTGRNEQF
TRBJ1-2	TRBV9	ASSLWTGSRVAYGYT
TRBJ2-1	TRBV15	ATSYNPTGGPGYEQF
TRBJ2-1	TRBV5-6	ASSLGSIANEQF
TRBJ1-2	TRBV6-5	ASSSSGGDGYT
TRBJ1-2	TRBV6-5	ASRDRALNYGYT
TRBJ1-5	TRBV6-5	ASSYEAGGRDQPQH
TRBJ1-1	TRBV20-1	SASQGEREAF
TRBJ2-2	TRBV7-2	ASSLGGSGNTGELF
TRBJ2-7	TRBV7-9	ASSFGGLAHYEQY
TRBJ2-7	TRBV28	ASSLPGQVYEQY
TRBJ2-7	TRBV6-2/TRBV6-3	ASSLAAPYEQY
TRBJ1-5	TRBV2	ASRSNRGASNQPQH
TRBJ1-3	TRBV11-2	ASRKTPGKPGNTIY
TRBJ2-7	TRBV4-1	ASSQDLQRGNYEQY
TRBJ1-1	TRBV5-1	ASSPTPRGTNTEAF
TRBJ2-6	TRBV27	ASSLRQGRPASGANVLT
TRBJ1-1	TRBV2	ASREGTVNTEAF
TRBJ2-1	TRBV18	ASSTLTGENYNEQF
TRBJ2-2	TRBV24-1	ATSPPMTGTTGELF
TRBJ2-7	TRBV6-5	ASSYRTGLEQY
TRBJ1-1	TRBV21-1	ASSKGRGEDTEAF
TRBJ1-1	TRBV3-1/TRBV3-2	ASSPSSAANTEAF
TRBJ1-5	TRBV6-5	ASSNTGGNQPQH
TRBJ1-5	TRBV15	ATRNTGGQPQH
TRBJ1-1	TRBV18	ASSQGQQGANTEAF
TRBJ1-2	TRBV6-5	ASRPTGSGFYGYT
TRBJ1-2	TRBV2	ASSPPGGYGYT